These 23 T cell receptor beta chains originate from one sample sequenced in a study of OX40 agonist ivuxolimab in advanced cancers. The assay was immunoSEQ multiplex PCR, and TCRdb's table has in-frame clones only and misses some. The profile covers tens of thousands of clones, with roughly 80% appearing a single time and approximately 1.5% taken by the ten largest. The starting material was CD4+ or CD8+ T cells sorted from blood, obtained in a trial of the OX40 agonist ivuxolimab. The receptors shown here come from an adult with an advanced solid tumor such as melanoma, head and neck, liver or kidney cancer.

The V call is TRBV5-1, the J call TRBJ1-2; no clear D. The CDR3 sequence is 17 residues long. V gave up 0 bases and J gave up 4 bases, with 19 bases separating them. Germline-derived CDR1 and CDR2 are SGHRS and YFSETQ. CDR3 region: CASSLDNVGTLGYGYTF. CDR3 DNA: TGCGCCAGCAGCTTGGATAATGTGGGTACGCTGGGCTATGGCTACACCTTC.

The chain is built from TRBV9 and TRBJ1-1, with no clear D. V lost 0 bases and J lost 0, with 9 bases in between. The CDR3 is made up of 15 amino acids. The germline gives CDR1 SGDLS, CDR2 YYNGEE. CDR3: CASSVGIALNTEAFF. The CDR3 DNA reads as TGTGCCAGCAGCGTAGGTATAGCCTTGAACACTGAAGCTTTCTTT.

This sequence joins TRBV28 and TRBJ2-1, with D perhaps TRBD1 (5 bases). Germline CDR1 MDHEN, CDR2 SYDVKM. Trimming took off 4 bases at V and 4 bases at J, with 14 bases between the two ends. The CDR3 consists of 15 residues. This CDR3 reads CASSYPQQAYNEQFF. The CDR3 DNA reads as TGTGCCAGCAGTTACCCACAACAGGCTTACAATGAGCAGTTCTTC.

V is TRBV2 and J is TRBJ1-4; D remains ambiguous. The CDR3 has 13 residues. The germline gives CDR1 SNHLY, CDR2 FYNNEI. V lost 5 bases to trimming and J lost 6 bases, with 10 bases between them. Here the CDR3 reads CASSPVYHEKLFF. CDR3 nucleotide sequence: TGTGCCAGCAGTCCGGTTTACCATGAAAAACTGTTTTTT.

The chain is built from TRBV5-4 and TRBJ2-5; D remains unclear. Near its end, the DNA agrees better with TRBJ2-7, so the J call may be wrong. Germline assignment: CDR1 SGHNT and CDR2 YYREEE (reference sequence). The CDR3 is 14 residues long. CDR3 sequence: CASSLGSQTYEQYF. CDR3 nucleotide sequence: TGTGCCAGCAGCTTGGGCAGCCAGACCTACGAGCAGTACTTC.

The chain couples TRBV7-2 to TRBJ1-6, with D hard to call. The ends were cut back, 5 bases at V and 7 bases at J, with 15 bases in the middle. The length of the CDR3 is 15 residues. CDR1 is SGHTA, CDR2 FQGNSA, per germline. The CDR3 sequence is CASSPMGGENSPLHF. The CDR3 DNA is TGTGCCAGCAGCCCCATGGGCGGGGAGAATTCACCCCTCCACTTT.

As concerns this clone: A read error is likely, as this CDR3 ends without the conserved phenylalanine or tryptophan. This rearrangement joins TRBV6-4 to TRBJ1-2; unclear D gene. The germline gives CDR1 MRHNA, CDR2 SNTAGT. V lost 0 bases and J lost 7, with 9 bases in between. The CDR3 is made up of 13 amino acids. CDR3 nucleotides: TGTGCCAGCAGTGACTCAGGAGGGTTTGGCTACACCCTC. Protein sequence: CASSDSGGFGYTL.

The V call is TRBV5-1, the J call TRBJ1-5, with no clear D. CDR1 is SGHRS, CDR2 YFSETQ, per germline. The ends were cut back, 0 bases at V and 0 bases at J, with 16 bases in the middle. The CDR3 is 18 amino acids. The DNA of the CDR3 is TGCGCCAGCAGCTTGGAAGGTCCAGGCCCGAATAGCAATCAGCCCCAGCATTTT. Protein: CASSLEGPGPNSNQPQHF.

This chain links TRBV19 with TRBJ2-3; TRBD2 matches 7 bases. There are 13 residues in the CDR3. Germline CDR1 is LNHDA and CDR2 is SQIVND (reference sequence). This CDR3 is CSTTAGITDTQYF. CDR3 sequence (DNA): TGTTCCACCACAGCGGGGATCACAGATACGCAGTATTTT.

The chain combines TRBV12-5 with TRBJ2-5; 7 bases line up with TRBD1. This CDR3 is 15 amino acids long. Germline V gene sequence: CDR1 LGHNT, CDR2 FRNRAP. The junction had 11 bases not matched to a gene; V was cut back by 6 bases and J by 4 bases. The CDR3: CASGRFGQVGETQYF. CDR3 DNA: TGTGCTAGTGGCCGTTTCGGACAGGTAGGAGAGACCCAGTACTTC.

The genes are TRBV7-6 and TRBJ1-5; no clear D. There are 13 residues in the CDR3. From germline, CDR1 is SGHVS and CDR2 FNYEAQ. The V end lost 5 bases, the J end lost 4 bases, and 9 bases lay between the germline ends. The CDR3 loop is CASSPLENQPQHF. DNA of the CDR3: TGTGCCAGCAGCCCATTAGAGAATCAGCCCCAGCATTTT.

The chain couples TRBV6-1 to TRBJ1-5; the match to TRBD1 covers 7 bases. The CDR3 is 14 residues long. V shed 8 bases, J shed 7 bases, and the junction held 11 bases outside the gene matches. Germline V gene data show CDR1 as MNHNS and CDR2 as SASEGT. For the CDR3, the DNA is TGTGCCAGCGGATGGACAGGACGAAACCAGCCCCAGCATTTT. As protein: CASGWTGRNQPQHF.

The chain couples TRBV7-2 to TRBJ1-5, with D perhaps matching TRBD1 (5 bases). CDR1 and CDR2 (germline): SGHTA, FQGNSA. This CDR3 has 13 amino acids. V gave up 9 bases and J gave up 7 bases, with 16 bases separating them. CDR3: CASSLGVGQPQHF. The CDR3 nucleotides read TGTGCCAGTTCCTTGGGGGTTGGCCAGCCCCAGCATTTT.

The rearrangement uses TRBV30 and TRBJ1-1; maybe TRBD1 (6 bases). CDR3 length equals 16 residues. The germline V gene has CDR1 GTSNPN and CDR2 SVGIG (reference sequence). V lost 1 base and J lost 0, with 15 bases in between. The CDR3 DNA reads TGTGCCTGGAGTGAGCCGAGGACAGCAATGAACACTGAAGCTTTCTTT. Residues: CAWSEPRTAMNTEAFF.

Comments on this clone: One end of the junction is discordant with germline, which a read error may explain. This sequence joins TRBV29-1 and TRBJ1-2; 9 positions match TRBD1. This CDR3 is built from 11 residues. Germline V lookup: CDR1 SQVTM, CDR2 ANQGSEA. The CDR3: CSVLPGQGIAF. The CDR3 DNA follows: TGCAGCGTACTCCCGGGACAGGGAATCGCCTTC.

J is TRBJ2-3 and V is TRBV10-3; TRBD1 might be the D (6 bases). V gave up 5 bases and J gave up 0 bases, with 15 bases separating them. This CDR3 contains 16 residues. Per the germline V gene, CDR1 is ENHRY and CDR2 is SYGVKD. The CDR3 loop reads CAISPSDRSSTDTQYF. CDR3 nucleotide sequence: TGTGCCATCAGTCCTTCGGACAGATCTAGCACAGATACGCAGTATTTT.

This clone was found a few times. The V gene is TRBV6-5, the J gene TRBJ1-2, with D maybe TRBD1 (6 bases). V lost 4 bases to trimming and J lost 3 bases, with 12 bases between them. From germline, CDR1 is MNHEY and CDR2 SVGAGI. This CDR3 has 14 amino acids. The CDR3 coding sequence is TGTGCCAGCAGTTGGGGGGGGGCGGACTATGGCTACACCTTC. It is translated as CASSWGGADYGYTF.

The rearrangement uses TRBV5-6 and TRBJ2-2; 9 bases are a match to TRBD1. The CDR3 totals 16 residues. The V segment lost 3 bases and the J segment 4 bases; nucleotides outside the gene matches: 7. Germline V gene lookup returns CDR1 SGHDT and CDR2 YYEEEE. CDR3: CASSSSGTGFTGELFF. The CDR3 region has the DNA TGTGCCAGCAGCTCATCCGGGACAGGGTTCACCGGGGAGCTGTTTTTT.

This clone was observed a few times. The chain carries TRBV19 and TRBJ1-5, with D perhaps matching TRBD1 (5 bases). The CDR3 extends over 15 amino acids. Trimming left V 7 bases short and J 2 bases short, with 15 bases between. The germline V gene has CDR1 LNHDA and CDR2 SQIVND (reference sequence). The chain's CDR3 is CASTHGGAGNQPQHF. CDR3 DNA sequence: TGTGCCAGTACCCATGGTGGGGCTGGCAATCAGCCCCAGCATTTT.

This rearrangement joins TRBV27 to TRBJ2-6; D gene ambiguous. The CDR3 loop spans 16 amino acids. Germline V gene sequence: CDR1 MNHEY, CDR2 SMNVEV (reference sequence). V lost 2 bases to trimming and J lost 2 bases, with 10 bases between them. The CDR3 DNA sequence: TGTGCCAGCAGTTTACTCGGGTATGCTGGGGCCAACGTCCTGACTTTC. Translating gives CASSLLGYAGANVLTF.

The chain has TRBV2 and TRBJ2-1; D tentatively fits TRBD1 or TRBD2 (5 bases each). This CDR3 is 16 amino acids long. Germline values: CDR1 SNHLY, CDR2 FYNNEI. V was clipped by 6 bases and J by 7 bases, with 22 bases between them. CDR3 protein: CASSPDRDRWGNEQFF. DNA of the CDR3: TGTGCCAGCAGCCCCGACCGGGACCGCTGGGGGAATGAGCAGTTCTTC. Supplemented by reference TRBV2 and TRBJ2-1, the full variable domain reads EPEVTQTPSHQVTQMGQEVILRCVPISNHLYFYWYRQILGQKVEFLVSFYNNEISEKSEIFDDQFSVERPDGSNFTLKIRSTKLEDSAMYFCASSPDRDRWGNEQFFGPGTRLTVL.

The V gene is TRBV28, the J gene TRBJ2-3; D gene ambiguous. The CDR3 is 12 amino acids. Germline-derived CDR1 and CDR2 are MDHEN and SYDVKM. The germline V and J ends were trimmed by 2 bases and 6 bases, with 6 bases remaining between them. The CDR3 sequence: CASSLLWDTQYF. CDR3 nucleotide sequence: TGTGCCAGCAGTTTACTCTGGGATACGCAGTATTTT.

The rearrangement links TRBV29-1 to TRBJ2-1; 9 bases are shared with TRBD2. The length of the CDR3 is 14 residues. The J segment lost 4 bases and the V segment lost 4 bases, leaving 5 bases of the junction unmatched. CDR1 is SQVTM and CDR2 is ANQGSEA in the germline V gene. The chain's CDR3 is CSVVRRGGYNEQFF. For the CDR3, the DNA is TGCAGCGTTGTCAGGCGGGGGGGATACAATGAGCAGTTCTTC.